Below are 7 T cell receptor beta chains sequenced from a single sample in a study of cytomegalovirus exposure and HLA in healthy donors. PCR employed 60 Vbeta and 13 Jbeta primers. Measured with immunoSEQ multiplex PCR; TCRdb has only the in-frame clones, and not every one. The data show about 120,000 clones, more than 60% seen once. Material for sequencing was PBMCs. These receptors were taken from a female donor in good health and CMV-seronegative.

V is TRBV30 and J is TRBJ1-1; 7 nucleotides match TRBD1. The CDR3 contains 16 residues. Trimming cost V 5 bases and J 3 bases; bases outside gene matches: 15. Per the germline V gene, CDR1 is GTSNPN and CDR2 is SVGIG (reference sequence). This CDR3 is CAWQYGTVSWYTEAFF. CDR3 nucleotide sequence: TGTGCCTGGCAATACGGGACAGTGAGTTGGTACACTGAAGCTTTCTTT.

The chain links TRBV6-6 to TRBJ2-5; TRBD1 matches at 8 bases. Germline V gene data show CDR1 as MNHNY and CDR2 as SVGAGI (reference sequence). The CDR3 runs to 16 residues. The V gene end was trimmed by 1 base and the J gene end by 1 base; junction bases not matched to a gene: 5. The CDR3 nucleotides read TGTGCCAGCAGTTACTACAGGGGGTTCCCCCAAGAGACCCAGTACTTC. Amino acid sequence: CASSYYRGFPQETQYF.

This clone has only a few counts. The chain recombines TRBV4-2 with TRBJ1-2, with unresolved D. The germline V gene has CDR1 LGHNA and CDR2 YNFKEQ. The V gene lost 7 bases and the J gene lost 6 bases, with 18 bases spanning the gap. The CDR3 runs to 14 residues. The DNA of the CDR3 is TGTGCCAGCAAAAGTACGTCCGGTAGAGATGGCTACACCTTC. Translating gives CASKSTSGRDGYTF.

This clone was seen once. This chain uses TRBV6-5 with TRBJ2-7; D may be TRBD1 (6 bases). The CDR3 runs to 15 residues. Per the germline V gene, CDR1 is MNHEY and CDR2 is SVGAGI. Trimming left V 0 bases short and J 3 bases short, with 12 bases between. The CDR3 loop reads CASSYSQGPYYEQYF. The CDR3 DNA follows: TGTGCCAGCAGTTACTCGCAGGGGCCGTACTACGAGCAGTACTTC.

The chain couples TRBV5-4 to TRBJ1-4; 10 bases line up with TRBD1. This CDR3 region has 15 residues. Per germline, CDR1 SGHNT and CDR2 YYREEE (reference sequence). V dropped 4 bases and J dropped 1; count of bases not matched to a gene: 1. Here the CDR3 DNA reads TGTGCCAGCAGCCGGGACAGGGGAACTAATGAAAAACTGTTTTTT. Translation gives CASSRDRGTNEKLFF.

The rearrangement links TRBV6-5 to TRBJ2-2; TRBD2 matches 8 bases. The CDR3 length is 16 residues. V gave up 2 bases and J gave up 2 bases; unmatched junction bases: 4. Germline V gives CDR1 MNHEY, CDR2 SVGAGI. The CDR3 reads CASSYGGGRNTGELFF. For the CDR3, the DNA is TGTGCCAGCAGTTACGGCGGGGGGCGAAACACCGGGGAGCTGTTTTTT.

Comment on this clone: The junction departs from the called germline gene at one end, perhaps through a read error. The V gene is TRBV5-1, the J gene TRBJ1-1; 8 nucleotides line up with TRBD1. The CDR3 sequence is 15 residues long. Germline V gene lookup returns CDR1 SGHRS and CDR2 YFSETQ. The CDR3 protein is CASGLVWDRNSEAFF. The DNA of the CDR3 is TGCGCCAGCGGCTTGGTTTGGGACAGGAATTCAGAAGCTTTCTTT.